The table lists the clone carrying this T cell receptor (beta chain) with a few counts. Its specificity is not known. The study sequenced cultured CD4+ T cell DNA using the Oncomine TCR Beta short-read assay. TCRdb ran MiXCR on the PCR reads and lists one entry per CDR3 protein. The table lists about 16,000 distinct CDR3 sequences, 45% to 55% of them singletons, with 3.7% in the top ten. This entry belongs to a study of vaccination and CD4 T cells after COVID-19. Across the whole study: Either a CEFX pool, an HIV-1 Nef pool, or no peptide was added to control cultures.

The ends were cut back, 5 bases at V and 1 base at J, with 11 bases in the middle. Germline CDR1 and CDR2: SGHVS and FNYEAQ. The CDR3 sequence is 14 residues long. Treatment indicated: roughly nine-day PBMC culture with coronavirus spike peptide pools or control peptides (ViraFEST assay). ViraFEST relied on peptide pools to expand antigen-specific T cells; the TCRs were sequenced afterward. Sequenced material: CD4+ T cells from blood, cultured in vitro, taken before SARS-CoV-2 vaccination. The chain has TRBV7-6 and TRBJ2-5; D might be TRBD2 (5 bases). This clonotype was obtained from a human donor who had recovered from COVID-19. The CDR3 loop reads CASSPRRIQETQYF. The CDR3 region has the DNA TGTGCCAGCAGCCCCCGGAGGATCCAAGAGACCCAGTACTTC.